What follows describes a single T cell receptor beta chain. What it recognizes is unknown. A much larger clone differs by one base, so this may be a read error. Since the library was made to target alpha chains, this beta chain is a stray read and its abundance is not meaningful. Unique molecular identifiers, one per molecule, were present on every TCR cDNA molecule. TCRdb called the 5' RACE reads again in MiXCR, with one record for every CDR3 protein. The sample consists of about 11,000 distinct CDR3 sequences, 5.2% of them appearing once. The CDR3 has 13 amino acids. Germline lookup yields CDR1 MNHEY and CDR2 SMNVEV (reference sequence). These data are taken from a study of spatial heterogeneity in lung cancer. Study-level information: Consistent detection of more beta-chain than alpha-chain sequences was observed. Mean representation of each unique TCR and UMI combination in the raw reads exceeded ten occurrences.

General study points: Higher tumor mutation counts went along with higher counts of expanded intratumoral alpha and beta TCRs.

Time point of the sample: sample taken at primary tumor resection. Whole RNA, isolated from tumor, nontumor lung or frozen PBMC, was sequenced without prior sorting. The TCR was taken from a male donor with early-stage non-small cell lung cancer. The material was lung tumor tissue, obtained at surgery. This chain connects TRBV27 to TRBJ2-5; tentative D call: TRBD2 (7 bases). CDR3 sequence (DNA): TGTGCCAGCAGTTTCGAAAGGGGGGGGACCCAGCACTTC. This translates into CASSFERGGTQHF.